These 12 T cell receptor beta chains originate from one sample sequenced in a study of T cell changes during pregnancy in multiple sclerosis. The repertoire was sequenced with immunoSEQ multiplex PCR; TCRdb's copy has only in-frame clones and lacks some. The repertoire holds fewer than 60,000 clones, with approximately 91% as singletons. This sample comprised peripheral blood, obtained in the second trimester of pregnancy. Receptors were obtained from a female donor with multiple sclerosis, enrolled in a pregnancy study.

The chain carries TRBV5-1 and TRBJ1-1; TRBD1 agrees at 7 bases. The CDR3 has 15 amino acids. The J segment lost 4 bases and the V segment lost 2 bases, leaving 8 bases of the junction unmatched. Germline V gene lookup returns CDR1 SGHRS and CDR2 YFSETQ. Written as DNA, the CDR3 is TGCGCCAGCAGCTTATTACAGGGGTCGACCACTGAAGCTTTCTTT. Translated, it gives CASSLLQGSTTEAFF.

This chain's CDR3 is CAWSESPNRQGFNQPQHF. DNA for the CDR3: TGTGCCTGGAGCGAAAGCCCCAATCGACAGGGTTTCAATCAGCCCCAGCATTTT. The rearrangement uses TRBV30 and TRBJ1-5, with 7 nucleotides matching TRBD1. CDR3 length equals 18 residues. Germline loops: CDR1 GTSNPN, CDR2 SVGIG (reference sequence). The trim removed 3 bases at V and 3 bases at J, leaving 17 bases unmatched.

The V call is TRBV29-1, the J call TRBJ2-6; TRBD2 is a possible D gene (5 bases). The germline V gene encodes CDR1 SQVTM and CDR2 ANQGSEA. This CDR3 spans 13 amino acids. V dropped 4 bases and J dropped 8 bases, with 12 bases sitting between them. The CDR3 region has the DNA TGCAGCGTTGGAGGGTTCGGGCCCAACGTCCTGACTTTC. Amino acids: CSVGGFGPNVLTF. Supplemented by reference TRBV29-1 and TRBJ2-6, the full variable domain reads SAVISQKPSRDICQRGTSLTIQCQVDSQVTMMFWYRQQPGQSLTLIATANQGSEATYESGFVIDKFPISRPNLTFSTLTVSNMSPEDSSIYLCSVGGFGPNVLTFGAGSRLTVL.

CDR3 amino acids: CASSQDWTGEAFF. CDR3 nucleotides: TGTGCCAGCAGCCAAGATTGGACAGGGGAAGCTTTCTTT. The J gene is TRBJ1-1, the V gene TRBV14; TRBD1 matches 8 bases. The junction had 2 bases not matched to a gene; V was cut back by 0 bases and J by 8 bases. The CDR3 consists of 13 residues. Germline CDR1 is SGHDN and CDR2 is FVKESK.

J is TRBJ2-3 and V is TRBV7-9; 14 nucleotides align to TRBD2. This CDR3 contains 16 residues. Germline values: CDR1 SEHNR, CDR2 FQNEAQ (reference sequence). Losses at the gene ends were 5 bases for V and 6 bases for J; bases not matched to a gene: 7. CDR3 bases: TGTGCCAGCAGCGGAGGACTAGCGGGGGGCCCGGATACGCAGTATTTT. Translated, it gives CASSGGLAGGPDTQYF.

This chain links TRBV30 with TRBJ1-6; tentative D call: TRBD1 (5 bases). Trimming left V 2 bases short and J 6 bases short, with 14 bases between. CDR1 GTSNPN and CDR2 SVGIG come from the germline V gene (reference sequence). The CDR3 has 15 residues. CDR3 in DNA: TGTGCCTGGAGTCCTACGACAGTTCTTAATTCACCCCTCCACTTT. Protein sequence: CAWSPTTVLNSPLHF.

The chain links TRBV5-1 to TRBJ1-2, with 9 bases matching TRBD1. CDR1 is SGHRS, CDR2 YFSETQ, per germline. CDR3 length: 13 residues. Losses at the gene ends were 0 bases for V and 6 bases for J; bases not matched to a gene: 0. The chain's CDR3 is CASSLGQGDGYTF. As DNA, the CDR3 is TGCGCCAGCAGCTTGGGACAGGGGGATGGCTACACCTTC.

This clone was counted only a few times. The chain employs TRBV19 and TRBJ1-6, with D possibly TRBD1 on 5 matching bases. V dropped 5 bases and J dropped 8 bases, with 10 bases sitting between them. Germline V gives CDR1 LNHDA, CDR2 SQIVND (reference sequence). CDR3 length: 13 amino acids. The CDR3 spells CASSWGRDSPLHF. The CDR3 bases are TGTGCCAGTAGTTGGGGGAGGGATTCACCCCTCCACTTT.

CDR3 loop: CATSREKRGVDTQYF. In DNA form, the CDR3 reads TGTGCCACCAGCAGAGAGAAGCGGGGGGTAGATACGCAGTATTTT. V usage is TRBV15 and J usage is TRBJ2-3; TRBD2 matches 9 bases. The CDR3 is 15 residues long. Trimming took 0 bases from V and 5 from J; bases not matched to a gene: 3. From germline, CDR1 is LNHNV and CDR2 YYDKDF (reference sequence).

J is TRBJ1-4 and V is TRBV19, with D maybe TRBD1 (5 bases). V dropped 7 bases and J dropped 6 bases, with 12 bases sitting between them. The germline gives CDR1 LNHDA, CDR2 SQIVND (reference sequence). The CDR3 length is 13 residues. In DNA, the CDR3 is TGTGCCAGTAACCGGGGGGGGGATGAAAAACTGTTTTTT. Amino acid sequence: CASNRGGDEKLFF. The full variable domain, with the rest looked up from reference TRBV19 and TRBJ1-4, is DGGITQSPKYLFRKEGQNVTLSCEQNLNHDAMYWYRQDPGQGLRLIYYSQIVNDFQKGDIAEGYSVSREKKESFPLTVTSAQKNPTAFYLCASNRGGDEKLFFGSGTQLSVL.

The chain links TRBV2 to TRBJ1-1, with a possible D match to TRBD1 (5 bases). The germline V gene encodes CDR1 SNHLY and CDR2 FYNNEI. CDR3 size: 15 residues. V was shortened by 4 bases and J by 3 bases, with 15 bases between the two germline ends. Written as DNA, the CDR3 is TGTGCCAGCAGTGGTGGAGGGGTCCGCTACACTGAAGCTTTCTTT. It yields the protein CASSGGGVRYTEAFF. Together with reference TRBV2 and TRBJ1-1, the CDR3 gives the full variable domain: EPEVTQTPSHQVTQMGQEVILRCVPISNHLYFYWYRQILGQKVEFLVSFYNNEISEKSEIFDDQFSVERPDGSNFTLKIRSTKLEDSAMYFCASSGGGVRYTEAFFGQGTRLTVV.

The chain joins TRBV9 to TRBJ2-1, with TRBD2 identical over 8 bases. Losses at the gene ends were 3 bases for V and 0 bases for J; bases not matched to a gene: 11. Germline V lookup: CDR1 SGDLS, CDR2 YYNGEE. This CDR3 region has 18 residues. CDR3 DNA: TGTGCCAGCAGCGCGGGACTATGGGCGGGGGGCTCCTACAATGAGCAGTTCTTC. Encoded protein: CASSAGLWAGGSYNEQFF.